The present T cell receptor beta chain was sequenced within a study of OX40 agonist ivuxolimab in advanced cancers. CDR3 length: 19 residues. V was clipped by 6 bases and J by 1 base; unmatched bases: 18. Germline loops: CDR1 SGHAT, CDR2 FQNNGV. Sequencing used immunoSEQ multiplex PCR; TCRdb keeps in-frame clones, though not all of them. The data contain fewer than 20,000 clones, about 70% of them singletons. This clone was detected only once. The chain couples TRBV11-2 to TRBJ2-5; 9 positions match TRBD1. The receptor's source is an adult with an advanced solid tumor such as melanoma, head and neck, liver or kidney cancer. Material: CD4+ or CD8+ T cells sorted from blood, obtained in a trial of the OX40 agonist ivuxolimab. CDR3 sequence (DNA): TGTGCCAGCAGAACCTTCCGGACAGGGGTAAGGCTAGGCCAAGAGACCCAGTACTTC. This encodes CASRTFRTGVRLGQETQYF. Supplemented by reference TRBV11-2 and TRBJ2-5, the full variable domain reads EAGVAQSPRYKIIEKRQSVAFWCNPISGHATLYWYQQILGQGPKLLIQFQNNGVVDDSQLPKDRFSAERLKGVDSTLKIQPAKLEDSAVYLCASRTFRTGVRLGQETQYFGPGTRLLVL.